Included here is one TCR beta chain sequence, with context. The data originate from a study of regulatory T cells in long-lasting Graves disease. Time point in this sample: newly diagnosed GD, antithyroid drugs for less than 3 months. After RNA was extracted from PBMCs, the TCR library was made from it. Trimming cost V 4 bases and J 8 bases, with 18 bases left between them. Germline values: CDR1 PRHDT, CDR2 FYEKMQ (reference sequence). The CDR3 runs to 16 residues. HTBI primers from iRepertoire and Arm-PCR of CDR3 regions yielded the TCR beta libraries. TCRdb re-called the multiplex PCR reads with MiXCR, one entry per CDR3 protein. Here the sample spans approximately 400,000 distinct CDR3 sequences, about 15% being singletons. Another study also made use of these data, one on T cells in Graves' hyperthyroidism and ophthalmopathy.

The source is a woman aged 25 to 39 with Graves disease. Sample: peripheral blood mononuclear cells (PBMCs), taken at new diagnosis, from a patient treated with antithyroid drugs. This chain connects TRBV13 to TRBJ1-6, with D perhaps matching TRBD1 (5 bases). The CDR3 region has the DNA TGTGCCAGCAGCTCCCTTGGGACGATGACTTATTCACCCCTCCACTTT. Its protein product is CASSSLGTMTYSPLHF.